This record concerns one T cell receptor beta chain sequence. What it recognizes is unknown. The sample originates from a study of T-cell reconstitution after alpha-beta-depleted transplantation in children. Study results and caveats: There were reportedly several hundred expanded graft clones from which alpha-beta T cells came about two months after transplant. A year post-transplant, T-cell counts and diversity derived mostly from newly produced T cells. Where some patients showed high TCRbeta diversity at day 60, it came from recipient T cells and thymic progenitors that had survived.

The CDR3 is made up of 17 amino acids. The junction had 8 bases not matched to a gene; V was cut back by 4 bases and J by 2 bases. CDR1 and CDR2 (germline): MGHRA, YSYEKL. Unique molecular identifiers were incorporated during preparation of the TCRbeta library. From the PCR reads, TCRdb called clonotypes with MiXCR, one entry per CDR3 protein. The sample has 700,000 to 850,000 distinct CDR3 sequences, roughly 15% seen once; the top ten hold approximately 4.5%. The V call is TRBV4-1, the J call TRBJ2-1, with TRBD2 matching 10 bases. The source was PBMCs, mostly from graft donor cells, collected 360 days after TCRalphabeta/CD19-depleted stem cell transplant. The clonotype comes from a male patient aged 5 to 17 who had a stem cell transplant for acute lymphoblastic leukemia, so the T cells may come from the graft donor. The chain's CDR3 is CASSPLLAGKAYNEQFF. CDR3 DNA sequence: TGCGCCAGCAGCCCGCTACTAGCGGGAAAGGCCTACAATGAGCAGTTCTTC.